This TCR beta chain was obtained from a study of blood T cell repertoires in COVID-19 (dated by TCRdb to 2020 to 2022). For context, the study as a whole: Samples from collaborators originated in the United States, Italy and Spain and spanned both the acute and convalescent phases of COVID-19. The material from the prospective study consisted of cDNA or gDNA derived from T cells, B-cell-depleted T cells, or PBMCs. Subjects who had been exposed to COVID-19, were actively infected with it, or had recovered from it provided the deeply sampled blood TCRbeta repertoires that made up the dataset. The repertoires were released in a freely available public database meant as a resource for research on the immune response to SARS-CoV-2. Samples were obtained from the ongoing ImmuneRACE study (first 160 participants) and from 1,254 subjects provided by 6 global collaborators. Sample metadata almost always included a de-identified subject ID, COVID-19 status, age in years and sex. HLA class I and class II types, where available, came from metadata supplied by the sample provider rather than from assay-based typing. Findings and caveats that apply to the study as a whole: Clinical and demographic metadata were provided uncurated, with the amount varying by source and participant.

V is pruned by 5 bases and J by 8 bases, leaving 13 bases of the junction without a gene match. The CDR3 measures 15 amino acids from cysteine to phenylalanine. Only the CDR3 part of the read is kept: 45 bases, read in frame from the first base. CDR1 SGHTA and CDR2 FQGNSA were looked up in the germline V gene. On this clone itself: The antigen this receptor binds is unknown. Within one base of it there is no much larger clone, and no base qualities were kept.

Samples from volunteer blood donors who had recovered from COVID-19 were contributed by a second Seattle source. Collaborating institutions collected whole blood in K2EDTA tubes following their own protocols. Collaborator samples were shipped for TCRbeta analysis as frozen whole blood, isolated PBMCs, or DNA extracted from either sample type. TCRbeta CDR3 regions were amplified from genomic DNA using the immunoSEQ Assay, a bias-controlled multiplex PCR. Per the source publication's procedure: The number of nucleated cells in each sample was estimated by amplification of reference gene primers within the assay. To quantify the absolute abundance of each unique TCRbeta CDR3 rearrangement, sequence reads were collapsed and filtered. For each sample, productive Simpson clonality was calculated as the square root of Simpson's diversity index across productive rearrangements. The source is immuneACCESS, and TCRdb retained only in-frame sequences with V and J called. Part of the clones is not carried over; for the studies checked, unresolved V genes explain less than half of this, and the remainder is unexplained. Clone size and the V and J calls come from that table; the DNA yielded D and trimming. This sample is represented by some 240,000 clones; around 84% of them were singletons. The biggest ten clones account for roughly 1.4% of the sample.

This receptor chain uses TRBV7-2 and TRBJ1-2; TRBD1 matches 8 bases in the middle. The sequence was collected from a woman aged 40 to 50 who had recovered from COVID-19. The sample comprised peripheral blood. The CDR3 loop reads CASSTGQGRVQGYTF. DNA sequence: TGTGCCAGCAGCACCGGACAGGGAAGGGTTCAAGGCTACACCTTC.